The rows below give T cell receptor beta chains drawn from one sample of a study of beta chain features in type 1 diabetes. Only in-frame clones appear in the TCRdb table, and some are missing; sequencing was by immunoSEQ multiplex PCR. The data hold 350,000 to 450,000 clones, with about 14% observed a single time. Sequenced sample: naive CD4+ T cells from blood. The receptors originated from a woman aged 18-30 years in good health. Each CDR3 is given with its conserved first and last residue. D genes are given only for firm matches. A clone size is listed for some rows: how often the clone was seen (once, few, many), or a class if it is expanded.

V	size	D	J	CDR3	DNA
TRBV29-1	few	NA	TRBJ2-7	CSVDSAGSSHEQYF	TGCAGCGTTGACTCGGCGGGCTCAAGCCACGAGCAGTACTTC
TRBV6-6	few	NA	TRBJ2-7	CASRTPQDHEQYF	TGTGCCAGCCGGACACCGCAGGACCACGAGCAGTACTTC
TRBV18	NA	NA	TRBJ2-3	CASSSRGYEGTDTQYF	TGTGCCAGCTCATCCCGGGGTTACGAAGGCACAGATACGCAGTATTTT
TRBV2	few	TRBD1	TRBJ2-7	CASSGTGVGEQYF	TGTGCCAGCAGTGGCACAGGGGTCGGCGAGCAGTACTTC
TRBV28	NA	NA	TRBJ2-7	CASSFPQGRYEQYF	TGTGCCAGCAGTTTCCCCCAGGGGCGGTACGAGCAGTACTTC
TRBV7-9	NA	NA	TRBJ2-6	CASSIPGANVLTF	TGTGCCAGCTCTATTCCTGGGGCCAACGTCCTGACTTTC
TRBV19	NA	TRBD1	TRBJ1-1	CASSGTGAYTEAFF	TGTGCCAGTAGTGGCACAGGGGCCTACACTGAAGCTTTCTTT
TRBV7-2	NA	TRBD2	TRBJ2-3	CASSPPGLAGGDTQYF	TGTGCCAGCAGCCCCCCCGGACTAGCGGGAGGAGATACGCAGTATTTT
TRBV4-2	NA	NA	TRBJ2-5	CASSQDWRRWETQYF	TGTGCCAGCAGCCAAGATTGGAGGCGCTGGGAGACCCAGTACTTC
TRBV28	NA	NA	TRBJ2-3	CASRTSLAADTQYF	TGTGCCAGCCGGACATCCTTAGCCGCAGATACGCAGTATTTT
TRBV7-9	NA	TRBD1	TRBJ2-7	CASLLTGAYFPF	TGTGCCAGCCTCCTGACAGGGGCTTATTTCCCCTTC
TRBV18	NA	TRBD1	TRBJ1-1	CASSPRYRGRDTEAFF	TGTGCCAGCTCACCGAGATACAGGGGGCGGGATACTGAAGCTTTCTTT
TRBV19	few	NA	TRBJ2-1	CASRRGEQFF	TGTGCCAGTAGACGCGGTGAGCAGTTCTTC
TRBV7-9	NA	TRBD1	TRBJ2-7	CASSLDGTGRPEQYF	TGTGCCAGCAGCTTAGATGGGACAGGGCGACCCGAGCAGTACTTC
TRBV29-1	NA	TRBD2	TRBJ2-1	CSGTARRERGQFF	TGCAGCGGCACGGCGAGGCGGGAGAGAGGCCAGTTCTTC
TRBV19	NA	NA	TRBJ1-3	CASQTGSSGNTIYF	TGTGCCAGCCAAACTGGGAGCTCTGGAAACACCATATATTTT
TRBV19	NA	NA	TRBJ2-6	CASSPSRGSGANVLTF	TGTGCCAGTAGTCCAAGCCGGGGCTCTGGGGCCAACGTCCTGACTTTC
TRBV5-1	few	NA	TRBJ2-1	CASSFGDTSYNEQFF	TGCGCCAGCAGCTTTGGGGACACATCATACAATGAGCAGTTCTTC